The clone carrying this T cell receptor beta chain was recorded at least ten times. The antigen remains undetermined. The CDR3 runs to 14 residues. CDR1 and CDR2 (germline): SQVTM, ANQGSEA. V dropped 2 bases and J dropped 0 bases, with 8 bases sitting between them. This entry is derived from a study of T cells after yellow fever vaccination. On the study more broadly: It was SMART-Seq v4 Ultra Low Input that prepared the fractions with low cell numbers.

Study outcomes and limitations: Abundant clonotypes from the bulk population could have been carried over as contaminants into FACS-sorted repertoires. The study re-detected most primary-vaccination clones after the booster (96% CD4, approximately 87% CD8).

Generation of TCR cDNA used 5'RACE template switching (which added a universal primer site and UMIs). TCRdb reanalysed the 5' RACE reads using MiXCR and keeps one entry per CDR3 protein. The sample gives 620,000 or so distinct CDR3 sequences, 9% to 15% of which show up once; 15% is in the top ten. The V gene is TRBV29-1, the J gene TRBJ2-1, with D possibly TRBD2 on 5 matching bases. This TCR was recovered from a man aged 25-45 years who received the YFV17D yellow fever vaccine. Source: PBMCs, taken on the day of the yellow fever booster vaccination. The CDR3 loop reads CSVESGNSYNEQFF. CDR3 sequence (DNA): TGCAGCGTTGAATCCGGGAACTCCTACAATGAGCAGTTCTTC.